Each of the 4 T cell receptor beta chains below was sequenced from the same sample in a study of blood T cell repertoires in COVID-19. Measured with immunoSEQ multiplex PCR; TCRdb has only the in-frame clones, and not every one. The top ten hold around 6% of the sample, which has approximately 240,000 clones, nearly 85% seen once. Sequenced: peripheral blood. These receptors came from a human donor in a cohort sampled during active COVID-19.

This chain connects TRBV7-8 to TRBJ2-1; 15 nucleotides agree with TRBD2. The J segment lost 3 bases and the V segment lost 5 bases, leaving 8 bases of the junction unmatched. The CDR3 has 18 residues. Looked up from germline, CDR1 is SGHVS and CDR2 is FQNEAQ. CDR3 residues: CASSPGLAGGPLYNEQFF. The CDR3 DNA is TGTGCCAGCAGCCCCGGACTAGCGGGGGGGCCCCTCTACAATGAGCAGTTCTTC.

CDR3 protein: CASSSLAGGPETQYF. The CDR3 DNA is TGCGCCAGCAGCTCCTTAGCGGGAGGGCCGGAGACCCAGTACTTC. The rearrangement uses TRBV5-1 and TRBJ2-5, with 11 positions matching TRBD2. The CDR3 contains 15 residues. Germline values: CDR1 SGHRS, CDR2 YFSETQ. V shed 3 bases, J shed 5 bases, and the junction held 6 bases outside the gene matches.

The V and J genes are TRBV5-1 and TRBJ2-7; perhaps TRBD1 as D (6 bases). Looked up from germline, CDR1 is SGHRS and CDR2 is YFSETQ. Trimming removed 2 bases at V and 2 bases at J, with 8 bases between. The CDR3 sequence is 13 residues long. The CDR3 reads CASSFRDTYEQYF. DNA of the CDR3: TGCGCCAGCAGCTTTAGGGACACCTACGAGCAGTACTTC. Combining the CDR3 with reference TRBV5-1 and TRBJ2-7 gives the whole variable domain KAGVTQTPRYLIKTRGQQVTLSCSPISGHRSVSWYQQTPGQGLQFLFEYFSETQRNKGNFPGRFSGRQFSNSRSEMNVSTLELGDSALYLCASSFRDTYEQYFGPGTRLTVT.

This clone was picked up one time. The chain has TRBV19 and TRBJ2-3; D ambiguous. Trimming removed 7 bases at V and 2 bases at J, with 13 bases between. The CDR3 is made up of 14 amino acids. CDR1 LNHDA and CDR2 SQIVND come from the germline V gene (reference sequence). The CDR3 region is CASTSRSATDTQYF. In DNA, the CDR3 is TGTGCCAGTACGTCGCGAAGCGCCACAGATACGCAGTATTTT. Full variable domain (rest looked up from reference TRBV19 and TRBJ2-3): DGGITQSPKYLFRKEGQNVTLSCEQNLNHDAMYWYRQDPGQGLRLIYYSQIVNDFQKGDIAEGYSVSREKKESFPLTVTSAQKNPTAFYLCASTSRSATDTQYFGPGTRLTVL.